The 27 T cell receptor beta chains in this list originate from one sample, sequenced in a study of cytotoxic CD8 clonotypes in ibrutinib-treated CLL. Repertoires were generated with immunoSEQ multiplex PCR, while TCRdb's copy carries only in-frame clones and drops some. Of tens of thousands of clones in the sample, more than 65% are singletons; the top ten hold 25% to 35%. The material was PBMCs, obtained before ibrutinib treatment. These receptors all stem from a human donor with chronic lymphocytic leukemia.

V and J are TRBV6-5 and TRBJ1-4; the match to TRBD1 covers 8 bases. Germline CDR1 reads MNHEY; CDR2 reads SVGAGI. There are 15 residues in the CDR3. V shed 0 bases and J 8 bases; nucleotides not matched to a gene: 5. The CDR3 nucleotides are TGTGCCAGCAGTTACTCGGCAGGGGGCGGGGAAAAACTGTTTTTT. This encodes CASSYSAGGGEKLFF.

V gene TRBV18 combines with J gene TRBJ1-1, with D perhaps TRBD1 (6 bases). This CDR3 contains 14 residues. Germline loops: CDR1 KGHSH, CDR2 LQKENI. V was trimmed by 8 bases and J by 6 bases, leaving 19 bases between them. The CDR3 bases are TGTGCCAGCCGCAAGTCTTCGGGGGGCGCTGAAGCTTTCTTT. It specifies CASRKSSGGAEAFF.

V and J are TRBV2 and TRBJ1-5, with TRBD1 identical over 7 bases. The CDR3 length is 14 residues. Germline values: CDR1 SNHLY, CDR2 FYNNEI. Trimming removed 4 bases from V and 9 bases from J; junction bases left unmatched: 9. The CDR3 bases are TGTGCCAGCAGTGGGGTGACAGGGTTCGGGCCCCAGCATTTT. Protein product: CASSGVTGFGPQHF.

In this sample, this clone turned up a few times. The chain carries TRBV6-5 and TRBJ2-3; 7 bases fit TRBD1. CDR3 length: 13 residues. J gave up 4 bases and V 2 bases, and 0 bases lay outside the gene matches. The V gene's germline CDR1 is MNHEY and CDR2 SVGAGI. This CDR3 is CASSYGTADTQYF. The CDR3 bases are TGTGCCAGCAGTTACGGGACAGCAGATACGCAGTATTTT.

The chain recombines TRBV5-1 with TRBJ2-1; no firm D call. The V end lost 2 bases, the J end lost 8 bases, and 8 bases lay between the germline ends. Looked up from germline, CDR1 is SGHRS and CDR2 is YFSETQ. The length of the CDR3 is 12 residues. The CDR3 DNA follows: TGCGCCAGCAGCTTAGGTATCGATGAGCAGTTCTTC. Translating it yields CASSLGIDEQFF.

The rearrangement links TRBV2 to TRBJ1-2, with 7 bases that match TRBD1. Germline loops: CDR1 SNHLY, CDR2 FYNNEI. The junction had 12 bases not matched to a gene; V was cut back by 7 bases and J by 7 bases. This CDR3 is built from 14 residues. CDR3 loop: CASNGQAGIGGYTF. CDR3 coding DNA: TGTGCCAGCAACGGACAGGCCGGAATAGGTGGCTACACCTTC. Full variable domain (missing parts from reference TRBV2 and TRBJ1-2): EPEVTQTPSHQVTQMGQEVILRCVPISNHLYFYWYRQILGQKVEFLVSFYNNEISEKSEIFDDQFSVERPDGSNFTLKIRSTKLEDSAMYFCASNGQAGIGGYTFGSGTRLTVV.

V usage is TRBV28 and J usage is TRBJ1-2, with D perhaps matching TRBD1 (5 bases). In germline, CDR1 is MDHEN, CDR2 SYDVKM. V was clipped by 9 bases and J by 4 bases, with 15 bases between them. The CDR3 sequence is 13 residues long. The CDR3 DNA reads as TGTGCCAGTTCCCCGACAGATATCTATGGCTACACCTTC. Protein: CASSPTDIYGYTF.

The chain has TRBV6-5 and TRBJ1-2, with 7 bases that match TRBD1. CDR1 is MNHEY and CDR2 is SVGAGI in the germline V gene. The CDR3 is made up of 11 amino acids. The V gene end was trimmed by 6 bases and the J gene end by 7 bases; junction bases not matched to a gene: 2. The DNA for the CDR3 is TGTGCCAGCAGCACAGGGGTTGGCTACACCTTC. Encoded protein: CASSTGVGYTF.

V is TRBV5-1 and J is TRBJ2-7; D possibly uses TRBD1 or TRBD2 (5 bases each). Trimming took off 5 bases at V and 5 bases at J, with 14 bases between the two ends. Per the germline V gene, CDR1 is SGHRS and CDR2 is YFSETQ. The CDR3 has 13 amino acids. The CDR3 DNA reads TGCGCCAGCAGGGCCGGGACCCTTCACGAGCAGTACTTC. Protein sequence: CASRAGTLHEQYF.

Only a few counts were recorded for this clone. V usage is TRBV5-1 and J usage is TRBJ2-7; D call uncertain. Germline CDR1 is SGHRS and CDR2 is YFSETQ. This CDR3 comprises 13 residues. Trimming pared 1 base from V and 5 bases from J, leaving 10 bases between. The CDR3 loop reads CASSLPSIDEQYF. CDR3 nucleotides: TGCGCCAGCAGCTTGCCCTCTATCGACGAGCAGTACTTC.

The chain combines TRBV27 with TRBJ1-2; D unclear. CDR1 is MNHEY and CDR2 is SMNVEV in the germline V gene (reference sequence). V lost 6 bases and J lost 4, with 12 bases in between. The CDR3 extends over 13 amino acids. Here the CDR3 DNA reads TGTGCCAGCAGCCTCTTCTTGTCCTATGGCTACACCTTC. Translating gives CASSLFLSYGYTF.

The CDR3 coding sequence is TGTGCCAGCTCAAAAACAGGGGGCCCGAGCAATCAGCCCCAGCATTTT. It translates to CASSKTGGPSNQPQHF. The chain is built from TRBV18 and TRBJ1-5, with 9 bases fitting TRBD1. This CDR3 is 16 amino acids long. In germline, CDR1 is KGHSH, CDR2 LQKENI. V shed 5 bases and J 1 base; nucleotides not matched to a gene: 6. Full variable domain (remainder filled in from reference TRBV18 and TRBJ1-5): NAGVMQNPRHLVRRRGQEARLRCSPMKGHSHVYWYRQLPEEGLKFMVYLQKENIIDESGMPKERFSAEFPKEGPSILRIQQVVRGDSAAYFCASSKTGGPSNQPQHFGDGTRLSIL.

V is TRBV27 and J is TRBJ2-7, with 10 bases matching TRBD2. The CDR3 runs to 14 residues. V dropped 7 bases and J dropped 0; count of bases not matched to a gene: 3. Germline V gene sequence: CDR1 MNHEY, CDR2 SMNVEV (reference sequence). In nucleotides, the CDR3 is TGTGCCAGCAAGCGGGGGGGCTCCTCCTACGAGCAGTACTTC. This gives the protein CASKRGGSSYEQYF.

This chain links TRBV5-6 with TRBJ2-1, with 10 positions matching TRBD1. The CDR3 is 17 amino acids. With 4 bases clipped from V and 8 bases from J, the junction kept 15 bases outside the gene matches. In germline, CDR1 is SGHDT, CDR2 YYEEEE. In DNA form, the CDR3 reads TGTGCCAGCAGCGCAGAACCCGGGACAGGGGAGGCTTATGAGCAGTTCTTC. Translating it yields CASSAEPGTGEAYEQFF.

The rearrangement links TRBV4-1 to TRBJ1-3; D remains unclear. Germline V CDR1 and CDR2: MGHRA, YSYEKL. The CDR3 is 13 residues long. V lost 4 bases and J lost 8, with 12 bases in between. The chain's CDR3 is CASSPRTEDTIYF. The CDR3 bases are TGCGCCAGCAGCCCACGCACGGAGGACACCATATATTTT.

The rearrangement joins TRBV7-9 to TRBJ1-2; TRBD1 matches 10 bases. The junction had 18 bases not matched to a gene; V was cut back by 5 bases and J by 3 bases. The CDR3 loop spans 19 amino acids. Germline CDR1 reads SEHNR; CDR2 reads FQNEAQ (reference sequence). CDR3 DNA: TGTGCCAGCAGCCAGGGGGACAGGGGTTTTTTCTTAATGCACTATGGCTACACCTTC. It yields the protein CASSQGDRGFFLMHYGYTF.

The chain links TRBV28 to TRBJ1-6, with D unresolved. The germline V gene encodes CDR1 MDHEN and CDR2 SYDVKM. This CDR3 is built from 14 residues. V was shortened by 5 bases and J by 5 bases, with 10 bases between the two germline ends. The CDR3 DNA reads as TGTGCCAGCAGTAGGGAAAGCAATAATTCACCCCTCCACTTT. Translating it yields CASSRESNNSPLHF.

This clone was detected a few times. The chain couples TRBV7-2 to TRBJ2-7; D perhaps matches TRBD2 (5 bases). CDR1 is SGHTA and CDR2 is FQGNSA in the germline V gene. The V end lost 2 bases, the J end lost 0 bases, and 8 bases lay between the germline ends. This CDR3 is built from 14 residues. The chain's CDR3 is CASSLQRSSYEQYF. CDR3 nucleotides: TGTGCCAGCAGCTTACAGCGGAGCTCCTACGAGCAGTACTTC.

The chain carries TRBV19 and TRBJ2-2; the D gene is possibly TRBD1 (5 bases). The germline V gene has CDR1 LNHDA and CDR2 SQIVND (reference sequence). Trimming cost V 1 base and J 6 bases, with 6 bases left between them. The CDR3 has 13 amino acids. The CDR3 DNA follows: TGTGCCAGTAGTATAGGGGGCGCCGGGGAGCTGTTTTTT. It yields the protein CASSIGGAGELFF.

The chain uses TRBV7-2 and TRBJ2-3; D is unresolved. Germline lookup yields CDR1 SGHTA and CDR2 FQGNSA. V lost 1 base to trimming and J lost 0 bases, with 8 bases between them. The CDR3 runs to 15 residues. The CDR3 DNA is TGTGCCAGCAGCTTAGTGCGGTATAGCACAGATACGCAGTATTTT. Its protein product is CASSLVRYSTDTQYF. Full variable domain (remainder filled in from reference TRBV7-2 and TRBJ2-3): GAGVSQSPSNKVTEKGKDVELRCDPISGHTALYWYRQSLGQGLEFLIYFQGNSAPDKSGLPSDRFSAERTGGSVSTLTIQRTQQEDSAVYLCASSLVRYSTDTQYFGPGTRLTVL.

The V and J genes are TRBV7-2 and TRBJ1-2, with TRBD1 as a possible D gene (5 bases). Germline V CDR1 and CDR2: SGHTA, FQGNSA. This CDR3 has 13 amino acids. V lost 1 base and J 5 bases, leaving 8 bases between the germline ends. The CDR3 DNA sequence: TGTGCCAGCAGCTTAGACCCAGGGTATGGCTACACCTTC. It codes for CASSLDPGYGYTF.

The rearrangement uses TRBV2 and TRBJ2-5; 13 bases fit TRBD2. J was trimmed by 4 bases and V by 5 bases; bases with no gene match: 4. CDR1 and CDR2 (germline): SNHLY, FYNNEI. The CDR3 sequence is 15 residues long. CDR3 amino acids: CASSSTSGGGETQYF. The CDR3 DNA sequence: TGTGCCAGCAGTTCCACTAGCGGGGGGGGAGAGACCCAGTACTTC.

This clone was counted between two and nine times. This sequence joins TRBV6-1 and TRBJ2-7; D unresolved. The germline CDR1 and CDR2 sequences are MNHNS and SASEGT. V shed 1 base and J shed 4 bases, with 14 bases lying between them. CDR3 length: 15 residues. Here the CDR3 DNA reads TGTGCCAGCAGTGAAGGGTCTCCCCGCATTTACGAGCAGTACTTC. This gives the protein CASSEGSPRIYEQYF.

This rearrangement joins TRBV5-1 to TRBJ2-7; 7 positions agree with TRBD2. The CDR3 contains 15 residues. The germline CDR1 and CDR2 sequences are SGHRS and YFSETQ. The trim removed 0 bases at V and 5 bases at J, leaving 8 bases unmatched. The CDR3 protein is CASSLEVGGVDEQYF. Here the CDR3 DNA reads TGCGCCAGCAGCTTGGAGGTGGGGGGGGTAGACGAGCAGTACTTC. Full variable domain (outside the CDR3, taken from reference TRBV5-1 and TRBJ2-7): KAGVTQTPRYLIKTRGQQVTLSCSPISGHRSVSWYQQTPGQGLQFLFEYFSETQRNKGNFPGRFSGRQFSNSRSEMNVSTLELGDSALYLCASSLEVGGVDEQYFGPGTRLTVT.

This clone was picked up a small number of times. V gene TRBV4-1 combines with J gene TRBJ1-4, with D hard to call. CDR3 size: 14 residues. The germline V gene has CDR1 MGHRA and CDR2 YSYEKL. The V end lost 0 bases, the J end lost 8 bases, and 10 bases lay between the germline ends. The CDR3 region has the DNA TGCGCCAGCAGCCAAGATCCGGATGGCGAAAAACTGTTTTTT. This gives the protein CASSQDPDGEKLFF.

This clone has more than one count but fewer than ten. The junction and the germline gene differ at one end; a read error may be behind it. This chain joins TRBV5-1 and TRBJ2-5; 7 bases are shared with TRBD2. The CDR3 loop spans 15 amino acids. Germline assignment: CDR1 SGHRS and CDR2 YFSETQ. The CDR3 DNA follows: TGCGCCAGCAGCTTTTTGGGGACTACACAAGAGATCCAGTACTTC. It yields the protein CASSFLGTTQEIQYF.

This chain connects TRBV25-1 to TRBJ2-3; 7 positions match TRBD1. V shed 5 bases, J shed 6 bases, and the junction held 11 bases outside the gene matches. CDR1 is MGHDK and CDR2 is SYGVNS in the germline V gene. This CDR3 spans 15 amino acids. CDR3 DNA: TGTGCCAGCAGTCCCCTGGAAGGGGGCAGTGATACGCAGTATTTT. Translating it yields CASSPLEGGSDTQYF.